Listed below are T cell receptor beta chains from one sample, sequenced in a study of response to subunit inactivated influenza vaccine. Via MiXCR, TCRdb re-called the RT-PCR reads, giving one row per CDR3 protein. The repertoire has roughly 650,000 distinct CDR3 sequences, more than 15% of them found once; the top ten carry approximately 10%. Sequencing was performed on PBMCs from blood, taken approximately 12 days after vaccination. These receptors all come from a man aged 50 to 60 who received an inactivated influenza vaccine. Both conserved end residues are part of each CDR3. D genes are given only for firm matches. Expanded clones are given a class, and other clones once, few, many or no size at all.

>TRBJ2-7|NA|TRBV6-1|NA
TGTGCCAGCAGTAGGGGACCGGTTTCCAAACCCTACGAGCAGTACTTC
CASSRGPVSKPYEQYF
>TRBJ2-4|NA|TRBV9|TRBD1
TGTGCCAGCAGCGTAGGGGGGAAGGGACAGGGGAACATTCAGTACTTC
CASSVGGKGQGNIQYF
>TRBJ2-1|few|TRBV27|NA
TGTGCCAGCAGTTTATCCCCCCCTGAGCAGTTCTTC
CASSLSPPEQFF
>TRBJ2-1|many|TRBV5-1|NA
TGCGCCAGCAGCTTCGGGGGCTACAATGAGCAGTTCTTC
CASSFGGYNEQFF
>TRBJ2-5|many|TRBV7-2|TRBD1
TGTGCCAGCAGCCCACAACTGGACAGGCAAGAGACCCAGTACTTC
CASSPQLDRQETQYF
>TRBJ2-1|NA|TRBV29-1|NA
TGCAGCGTTGAGTTTGGCGGATTAACCTACAATGAGCAGTTCTTC
CSVEFGGLTYNEQFF
>TRBJ2-3|NA|TRBV7-9|NA
TGTGCCAGCGGGAGTACAGATACGCAGTATTTT
CASGSTDTQYF
>TRBJ2-3|NA|TRBV20-1|TRBD2
TGCAGTGCGCCCATCCTAGCGGTCAGCACAGATACGCAGTATTTT
CSAPILAVSTDTQYF
>TRBJ1-1|many|TRBV12-3/TRBV12-4|TRBD1
TGTGCCAGCAGTCTACAGGGGGTGCGGGGCACTGAAGCTTTCTTT
CASSLQGVRGTEAFF
>TRBJ2-4|NA|TRBV29-1|NA
TGCAGCGTTGTTGGGACCATAGCCAAAAACATTCAGTACTTC
CSVVGTIAKNIQYF
>TRBJ2-6|few|TRBV6-5|NA
TGTGCCAGCAGTCACGGGACCTCTGGGGCCAACGTCCTGACTTTC
CASSHGTSGANVLTF